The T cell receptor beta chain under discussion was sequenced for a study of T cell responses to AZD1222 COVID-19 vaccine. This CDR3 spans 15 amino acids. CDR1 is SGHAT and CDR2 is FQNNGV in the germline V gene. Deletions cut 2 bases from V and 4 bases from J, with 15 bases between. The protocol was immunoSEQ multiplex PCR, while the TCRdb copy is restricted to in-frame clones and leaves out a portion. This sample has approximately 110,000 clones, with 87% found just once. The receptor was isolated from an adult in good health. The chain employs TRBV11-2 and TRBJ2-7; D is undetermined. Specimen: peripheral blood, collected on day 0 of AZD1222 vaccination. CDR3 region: CASSLFNPSYYEQYF. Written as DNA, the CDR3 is TGTGCCAGCAGCTTATTTAATCCTAGTTATTACGAGCAGTACTTC.